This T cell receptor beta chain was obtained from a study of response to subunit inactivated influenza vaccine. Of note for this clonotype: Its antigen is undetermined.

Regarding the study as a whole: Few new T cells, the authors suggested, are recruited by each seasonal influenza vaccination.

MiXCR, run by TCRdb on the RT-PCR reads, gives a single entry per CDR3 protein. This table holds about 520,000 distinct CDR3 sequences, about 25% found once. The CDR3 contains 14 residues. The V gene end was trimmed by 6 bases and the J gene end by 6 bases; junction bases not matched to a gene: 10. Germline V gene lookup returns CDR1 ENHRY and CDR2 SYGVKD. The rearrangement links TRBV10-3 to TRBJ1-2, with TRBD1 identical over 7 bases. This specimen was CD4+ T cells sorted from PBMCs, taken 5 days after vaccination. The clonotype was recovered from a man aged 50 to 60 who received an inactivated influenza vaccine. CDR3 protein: CAIRRDRNLHGYTF. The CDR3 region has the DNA TGTGCCATCAGGAGGGACAGAAACCTCCATGGCTACACCTTC.